This note documents a single T cell receptor (beta chain) sequence. Its antigen is as yet unknown. CDR3 length equals 14 residues. Trimming removed 0 bases from V and 2 bases from J, with 9 bases in between. The germline V gene has CDR1 SGHNT and CDR2 YYREEE (reference sequence). The sample belongs to a study of graft-versus-host responses after intestinal transplantation. Whole-study findings and limits: Some GvH clones appeared in ileal mucosa or blood before recipient bone marrow.

Profiling relied on immunoSEQ multiplex PCR, and the TCRdb table lists in-frame clones only, not all of them. This sample has about 47,000 clones, with 90% to 95% found just once. The sample consisted of PBMCs, taken 750 to 800 days after a first intestinal transplant, on the day of a second. The rearrangement uses TRBV5-4 and TRBJ2-7; D unresolved. The receptor was derived from a human patient who received an intestinal transplant, so some T cells may come from the graft donor. CDR3 sequence reads: CASSLVVGPYEQYF. CDR3 coding DNA: TGTGCCAGCAGCTTGGTGGTAGGTCCCTACGAGCAGTACTTC. The full variable domain, with the rest looked up from reference TRBV5-4 and TRBJ2-7, is ETGVTQSPTHLIKTRGQQVTLRCSSQSGHNTVSWYQQALGQGPQFIFQYYREEENGRGNFPPRFSGLQFPNYSSELNVNALELDDSALYLCASSLVVGPYEQYFGPGTRLTVT.